The entry below gives a single T cell receptor beta chain sequence along with its context. This record comes from a study of blood T cell repertoires in COVID-19. As for the study in general: Samples representing acute and convalescent COVID-19 were sourced from the United States, Italy and Spain. From T cells, B-cell-depleted T cells, or PBMCs came the material, which was cDNA or gDNA.

In the original analysis: For nucleated cells, counts were estimated from reference gene primer amplification. Using immunoSEQ multiplex PCR, the repertoire was profiled, and TCRdb retains in-frame clones only, with some absent. Clone size and V and J calls were adopted from that table, with D and trimming inferred from the DNA. The sample holds approximately 93,000 clones; around 86% are singletons and the top ten take less than 35%. The TCR comes from a middle-aged man with active or convalescent COVID-19. The sequenced sample consisted of peripheral blood.

The CDR3 sequence is CASKTGGAYGYTF. CDR3 coding DNA: TGTGCCAGTAAGACAGGGGGAGCCTATGGCTACACCTTC. The V and J genes are TRBV19 and TRBJ1-2; the match to TRBD1 covers 9 bases. The CDR3 length is 13 residues. The junction had 4 bases not matched to a gene; V was cut back by 7 bases and J by 4 bases. Germline assignment: CDR1 LNHDA and CDR2 SQIVND (reference sequence).